This T cell receptor (beta chain) was captured in a study of persistence of HIV-infected CD4 T cells. Whole-study context: Multiple blood draws of up to about 180 mL, except a couple of donors with single leukapheresis.

This clone showed up just a few times. Antigen unknown. Stimulation used 8.5 to 10 ug/mL lysate from CMV-infected fibroblasts. Sorting of responding CD4+ T cells relied on upregulated CD40 ligand together with CD69. V lost 5 bases and J 0 bases, leaving 14 bases between the germline ends. Germline assignment: CDR1 MNHNY and CDR2 SVGAGI (reference sequence). The CDR3 is 15 amino acids. This was the immunoSEQ version 4 assay in survey mode. Each sample used up to about 1 ug genomic DNA diluted to approximately 10 ng/uL. Profiling relied on immunoSEQ multiplex PCR, and the TCRdb table lists in-frame clones only, not all of them. The sample has several thousand clones; less than 70% are singletons. Findings of the study overall: TCRbeta richness was lower in CMV- and Gag-responding cells than in anti-CD3/anti-CD28-responding cells. Antigen-responding cells were enriched for degenerate expanded CDR3beta sequences.

The receptor was isolated from an adult man with HIV who was CMV-seropositive. This chain links TRBV6-6 with TRBJ2-7, with D perhaps assigned TRBD1 or TRBD2 (5 bases each). The sample was CD4+ T cells sorted from PBMCs after approximately 20-hour stimulation, taken from a patient who received antiretroviral therapy. The CDR3 DNA is TGTGCCAGCAGTCGAGATGGGGGTAGCTCCTACGAGCAGTACTTC. Translated, it gives CASSRDGGSSYEQYF.